Listed here is a single T cell receptor (beta chain). Its cognate antigen is unknown. At the survey level, the v3.0 immunoSEQ assay was run. Assay: immunoSEQ multiplex PCR; the TCRdb copy retains only in-frame clones and omits some. The sample carries 45,000 or so clones, roughly 96% recorded once. This specimen belongs to a study of long-term antiretroviral therapy in people with HIV. Study observations and caveats: Following ART, diversity rose but still fell short of transplant donor controls.

The germline CDR1 and CDR2 sequences are LGHNA and YSLEER. The CDR3 totals 16 residues. The V and J ends lost 0 bases and 6 bases, in that order; junction bases with no gene match: 8. Sequences were derived from unsorted PBMCs, sampled 3.7 years after starting antiretroviral therapy. The V and J genes are TRBV4-3 and TRBJ1-5, with TRBD1 matching 7 bases. The sequence derives from a woman between 50 and 59 years old with HIV. The CDR3 protein is CASSQDPDRAAQPQHF. The CDR3 DNA sequence: TGCGCCAGCAGCCAAGATCCAGACAGGGCTGCTCAGCCCCAGCATTTT.